Each of the 24 T cell receptor beta chains below was sequenced from the same sample in a study of cytomegalovirus exposure and HLA in healthy donors. The PCR was carried out with 60 Vbeta primers and 13 Jbeta primers. TCRdb's table, derived via immunoSEQ multiplex PCR, lists solely in-frame clones and lacks some. The sample gives about 200,000 clones, 82% of which show up once; about 6.1% is in the top ten. Sequencing input: PBMCs. Receptors were obtained from a man in his forties in good health and CMV-seropositive.

The CDR3 DNA reads TGTGCCAGCACGCGCCGCCCGGGACAGCCTGAGTTGGCCCAGTACTTC. It encodes CASTRRPGQPELAQYF. The V call is TRBV7-9, the J call TRBJ2-5, with TRBD1 matching 7 bases. Germline CDR1 SEHNR, CDR2 FQNEAQ (reference sequence). This CDR3 has 16 residues. V lost 7 bases, J lost 9 bases, and 20 bases stayed unmatched.

The chain joins TRBV10-3 to TRBJ2-7; 10 nucleotides line up with TRBD2. CDR3 size: 15 residues. V trimming: 2 bases; J trimming: 4 bases; junction bases outside the gene matches: 5. Germline-derived CDR1 and CDR2 are ENHRY and SYGVKD. CDR3 sequence reads: CAISEGVSGRYEQYF. The CDR3 coding sequence is TGTGCCATCAGTGAGGGAGTTAGCGGGAGGTACGAGCAGTACTTC.

This chain links TRBV15 with TRBJ1-5, with TRBD1 as a possible D gene (5 bases). Germline CDR1 LNHNV, CDR2 YYDKDF (reference sequence). With 5 bases removed from V and 3 bases from J, the gap between germline ends came to 14 bases. CDR3 size: 15 residues. The CDR3 protein is CATSGRAQTNQPQHF. Here the CDR3 DNA reads TGTGCCACCAGCGGCAGGGCTCAAACCAATCAGCCCCAGCATTTT. Filled out from reference TRBV15 and TRBJ1-5, the complete variable domain reads DAMVIQNPRYQVTQFGKPVTLSCSQTLNHNVMYWYQQKSSQAPKLLFHYYDKDFNNEADTPDNFQSRRPNTSFCFLDIRSPGLGDTAMYLCATSGRAQTNQPQHFGDGTRLSIL.

V gene TRBV5-1 combines with J gene TRBJ2-1; 8 bases agree with TRBD2. V gave up 4 bases and J gave up 2 bases; unmatched junction bases: 8. This CDR3 is built from 16 residues. Germline V gene lookup returns CDR1 SGHRS and CDR2 YFSETQ. CDR3 coding DNA: TGCGCCAGCAGCAGAGAGAGCGGGAGTACCTACAATGAGCAGTTCTTC. Its translation: CASSRESGSTYNEQFF.

V usage is TRBV6-1 and J usage is TRBJ1-2, with 10 bases fitting TRBD1. Germline V CDR1 and CDR2: MNHNS, SASEGT. After removal of 2 bases from V and 5 bases from J, the junction contained 5 bases not matched to a gene. The CDR3 is 15 amino acids. DNA for the CDR3: TGTGCCAGCAGTGAAAGTCTGGGACAGGGGTATGGCTACACCTTC. Translated: CASSESLGQGYGYTF.

Of note for this clone: At one boundary the junction diverges from the germline segment, which might be a read error. The V call is TRBV7-7, the J call TRBJ2-7, with D possibly matching TRBD1 (6 bases). The CDR3 spans 13 residues. Per germline, CDR1 SSHAT and CDR2 FNYEAQ (reference sequence). CDR3 DNA sequence: TGTGCTAGCAGCTTACGGGACAACTACGAGCAGTACTTC. Protein: CASSLRDNYEQYF.

The chain carries TRBV2 and TRBJ2-2, with a possible D match to TRBD2 (6 bases). The CDR3 spans 14 residues. The V and J ends lost 7 bases and 7 bases respectively, with 16 bases between them. The germline V gene encodes CDR1 SNHLY and CDR2 FYNNEI. The CDR3 sequence is CASTGVPPGGELFF. The CDR3 nucleotides are TGTGCCAGCACGGGAGTTCCTCCAGGCGGGGAGCTGTTTTTT.

The chain has TRBV7-3 and TRBJ2-1, with TRBD1 as a possible D gene (5 bases). V gave up 5 bases and J gave up 2 bases, with 7 bases separating them. The CDR3 is 13 residues long. Germline assignment: CDR1 SGHTA and CDR2 FQGTGA. In DNA, the CDR3 is TGTGCCAGCAGCGCGGACACCTACAATGAGCAGTTCTTC. It codes for CASSADTYNEQFF.

The rearrangement uses TRBV7-6 and TRBJ2-1; weak D call: TRBD2 (5 bases). V lost 5 bases, J lost 5 bases, and 10 bases lay in between. The CDR3 consists of 13 residues. CDR1 is SGHVS and CDR2 is FNYEAQ in the germline V gene. CDR3 in DNA: TGTGCCAGCAGCCTGGCGCGGGACAATGAGCAGTTCTTC. Its translation: CASSLARDNEQFF.

This clone was counted only a few times. The chain is built from TRBV9 and TRBJ1-1; D not resolved. Deletions cut 1 base from V and 0 bases from J, with 4 bases between. The CDR3 has 13 amino acids. Germline V gene lookup returns CDR1 SGDLS and CDR2 YYNGEE. CDR3 in amino acids: CASSVLMNTEAFF. The CDR3 DNA reads TGTGCCAGCAGCGTATTAATGAACACTGAAGCTTTCTTT. Using reference TRBV9 and TRBJ1-1 for the parts outside the CDR3, the full variable domain is DSGVTQTPKHLITATGQRVTLRCSPRSGDLSVYWYQQSLDQGLQFLIQYYNGEERAKGNILERFSAQQFPDLHSELNLSSLELGDSALYFCASSVLMNTEAFFGQGTRLTVV.

The V and J genes are TRBV5-4 and TRBJ2-3; 12 bases map to TRBD2. Trimming removed 0 bases from V and 4 bases from J; junction bases left unmatched: 6. CDR3 length equals 17 residues. Germline CDR1 reads SGHNT; CDR2 reads YYREEE (reference sequence). For the CDR3, the DNA is TGTGCCAGCAGCTTGGAGGCTAGCGGGAGGGAGGCAGATACGCAGTATTTT. Protein sequence: CASSLEASGREADTQYF. Filled out from reference TRBV5-4 and TRBJ2-3, the complete variable domain reads ETGVTQSPTHLIKTRGQQVTLRCSSQSGHNTVSWYQQALGQGPQFIFQYYREEENGRGNFPPRFSGLQFPNYSSELNVNALELDDSALYLCASSLEASGREADTQYFGPGTRLTVL.

The chain links TRBV15 to TRBJ2-7, with 11 bases fitting TRBD2. CDR1 and CDR2 (germline): LNHNV, YYDKDF (reference sequence). This CDR3 region has 15 residues. The V segment lost 5 bases and the J segment 0 bases; nucleotides outside the gene matches: 3. The CDR3: CATSSSGRTSYEQYF. The CDR3 nucleotides read TGTGCCACCAGCTCTAGCGGGAGGACCTCCTACGAGCAGTACTTC.

This clone was seen a single time. Here the CDR3 reads CASSKRLATSTGELFF. The CDR3 region has the DNA TGTGCCAGCAGTAAGCGACTAGCGACGAGCACCGGGGAGCTGTTTTTT. J is TRBJ2-2 and V is TRBV27, with 8 bases aligning to TRBD2. The CDR3 is 16 amino acids. The germline V gene encodes CDR1 MNHEY and CDR2 SMNVEV (reference sequence). V lost 5 bases, J lost 4 bases, and 9 bases stayed unmatched.

The chain recombines TRBV5-1 with TRBJ1-3; possible D gene TRBD1, 5 bases. Germline CDR1 SGHRS, CDR2 YFSETQ. Trimming removed 4 bases at V and 4 bases at J, with 12 bases between. The CDR3 spans 14 residues. The CDR3 bases are TGCGCCAGCAGCCCGGGGGGGGTCGGAAACACCATATATTTT. It codes for CASSPGGVGNTIYF. The full variable domain, completed using reference TRBV5-1 and TRBJ1-3, is KAGVTQTPRYLIKTRGQQVTLSCSPISGHRSVSWYQQTPGQGLQFLFEYFSETQRNKGNFPGRFSGRQFSNSRSEMNVSTLELGDSALYLCASSPGGVGNTIYFGEGSWLTVV.

Only one count was recorded for this clone. The rearrangement uses TRBV19 and TRBJ2-7, with 8 bases that match TRBD2. This CDR3 has 16 residues. CDR1 is LNHDA and CDR2 is SQIVND in the germline V gene (reference sequence). J lost 6 bases, V lost 3 bases, and 13 bases had no gene match. The CDR3 nucleotides read TGTGCCAGTAGTATGCCTAGCGGGCCTAGACCAGGCGAGCAGTACTTC. This translates into CASSMPSGPRPGEQYF.

The chain is built from TRBV6-1 and TRBJ2-7; 8 bases align to TRBD1. Germline loops: CDR1 MNHNS, CDR2 SASEGT. The junction had 8 bases not matched to a gene; V was cut back by 6 bases and J by 1 base. The CDR3 contains 15 residues. The CDR3 is CASRIPGQVSYEQYF. The CDR3 bases are TGTGCCAGCAGGATACCGGGACAGGTATCCTACGAGCAGTACTTC.

The chain links TRBV5-4 to TRBJ2-7; 8 positions match TRBD1. This CDR3 region has 14 residues. In germline, CDR1 is SGHNT, CDR2 YYREEE (reference sequence). Trimming at V came to 0 bases and at J to 2 bases, leaving 1 base not matched to a gene. The CDR3 protein is CASSLGGQAYEQYV. The CDR3 DNA sequence: TGTGCCAGCAGCTTGGGGGGACAGGCCTACGAGCAGTACGTC.

This chain joins TRBV6-5 and TRBJ1-4; 7 positions match TRBD1. The junction had 6 bases not matched to a gene; V was cut back by 4 bases and J by 4 bases. The CDR3 covers 15 residues. Per germline, CDR1 MNHEY and CDR2 SVGAGI. In nucleotides, the CDR3 is TGTGCCAGCAGTTCCCCCAGGGGGATTAATGAAAAACTGTTTTTT. Protein: CASSSPRGINEKLFF.

The J gene is TRBJ1-3, the V gene TRBV30; 8 positions agree with TRBD1. The length of the CDR3 is 14 residues. J lost 6 bases, V lost 3 bases, and 7 bases had no gene match. CDR1 and CDR2 (germline): GTSNPN, SVGIG (reference sequence). CDR3 sequence (DNA): TGTGCCTGGAGAGACAGGACAGGGTCAAACACCATATATTTT. Translation gives CAWRDRTGSNTIYF.

The genes are TRBV9 and TRBJ1-1, with D perhaps TRBD1 (6 bases). The germline V and J ends were trimmed by 7 bases and 0 bases, with 7 bases remaining between them. CDR3 size: 12 residues. Per the germline V gene, CDR1 is SGDLS and CDR2 is YYNGEE. The CDR3 loop is CASGQLNTEAFF. The CDR3 bases are TGTGCCAGCGGACAGTTGAACACTGAAGCTTTCTTT.

V is TRBV5-8 and J is TRBJ1-2; no clear D gene. Germline CDR1 reads SGHTS; CDR2 reads YDEGEE. This CDR3 has 13 amino acids. V lost 2 bases and J 6 bases, leaving 11 bases between the germline ends. CDR3 in amino acids: CASSFSPGNGYTF. CDR3 coding DNA: TGTGCCAGCAGCTTCTCCCCGGGTAATGGCTACACCTTC.

The chain employs TRBV27 and TRBJ1-1; no firm D call. Trimming stripped 6 bases from V and 1 base from J, with 12 bases between. CDR3 length equals 14 residues. CDR1 is MNHEY and CDR2 is SMNVEV in the germline V gene (reference sequence). CDR3 sequence reads: CASSLGRGNTEAFF. The CDR3 DNA reads TGTGCCAGCAGCCTAGGACGGGGGAACACTGAAGCTTTCTTT.

The chain combines TRBV9 with TRBJ2-1; TRBD2 aligns across 10 bases. Germline values: CDR1 SGDLS, CDR2 YYNGEE. This CDR3 has 17 residues. V shed 4 bases and J 4 bases; nucleotides not matched to a gene: 11. The CDR3, as DNA: TGTGCCAGCAGCCCCCGACCCCCAGCGGGAGGGTACAATGAGCAGTTCTTC. Residues: CASSPRPPAGGYNEQFF.

V and J are TRBV7-9 and TRBJ2-5, with 7 positions matching TRBD1. The CDR3 runs 15 residues. V gave up 4 bases and J gave up 1 base; unmatched junction bases: 6. CDR1 SEHNR and CDR2 FQNEAQ come from the germline V gene (reference sequence). The CDR3 is CASSYRQGVQETQYF. The CDR3, as DNA: TGTGCCAGCAGCTACCGACAGGGTGTCCAAGAGACCCAGTACTTC.